This TCR beta chain was retrieved from a study of T cell responses to AZD1222 COVID-19 vaccine. Notes on the study in general: Clonal diversity was possibly underestimated, and white British individuals and females predominated among donors. Among those given AZD1222, only five or six were seropositive at baseline. Elevations in Spike-specific TCR breadth and depth followed administration of two AZD1222 doses. Reports say nearly half of spike-specific TCRs go after unmutated variant regions.

V lost 2 bases, J lost 2 bases, and 6 bases lay in between. There are 13 residues in the CDR3. The germline V gene encodes CDR1 SGHNT and CDR2 YENEEA. In the case of this clone: Antigen: not known.

Profiling relied on immunoSEQ multiplex PCR, and the TCRdb table lists in-frame clones only, not all of them. The data show under 100,000 clones, with roughly nine tenths seen just once and roughly 5.2% held by the top ten. This TCR was recovered from an adult who received the AZD1222 COVID-19 vaccine. The sequenced sample was peripheral blood, obtained 28 days after the second AZD1222 dose. The V gene is TRBV11-3, the J gene TRBJ1-1; D not resolved. The CDR3 coding sequence is TGTGCCAGCAGCTTATGGTCCAACACTGAAGCTTTCTTT. This translates into CASSLWSNTEAFF.